This T cell receptor (beta chain) emerged from a study of Graves' ophthalmopathy and Graves' hyperthyroidism (dated by TCRdb to about 2018). About the full investigation: Hyperthyroidism was considered stable if no progression to ophthalmopathy occurred within 18 months of follow-up. The study used TCR beta repertoire signatures to distinguish Graves' ophthalmopathy from Graves' hyperthyroidism and to predict progression to ophthalmopathy. In total, approximately 130 blood samples were TCR-sequenced: approximately 40 ophthalmopathy, about 75 hyperthyroidism and some 17 hyperthyroidism-to-ophthalmopathy patients. A discovery set of 90 to 100 patients (under 45 ophthalmopathy, fewer than 60 stable hyperthyroidism) was enrolled to explore V-J signatures distinguishing ophthalmopathy from hyperthyroidism. An independent validation cohort was composed of 18 to 20 hyperthyroidism patients and about 17 patients who later progressed from hyperthyroidism to ophthalmopathy. In more than five hyperthyroidism patients, the T-cell repertoires found in thyroid tissue were compared with those found in blood. Once sampling was done, hyperthyroidism patients were given methimazole at a starting dose of 30 mg daily, while ophthalmopathy patients were given high-dose intravenous methylprednisolone.

For repertoire sequencing, TCR beta CDR3 regions were amplified from RNA transcripts. The first round was an RT-PCR using HTBI primers with the Qiagen OneStep RT-PCR kit, and this first round was followed by a second-round multiplex PCR, then size selection and purification. Sequencing of the libraries was carried out on an Illumina HiSeq2000 in paired-end mode with 100 bp reads. Turning to the authors' computational methods: Reads were processed with SOAPnuke, discarding reads with adapters, uncalled bases, mean Phred below 15, or no exact constant-primer or identifier match. High-quality paired reads were merged with COPE v1.2.5. Each unique nucleotide sequence was defined as a clonotype, and clonotypes were aligned to IMGT TRB V, D and J references with MiTCR v1.1. Only V-J combinations with frequency above 0.0001 were analysed, covering around 99% of repertoires. A TCR clonal expansion and chaos score per V-J combination was defined as the ratio of F50 clonal expansion to chaos observed in the TCRdist matrix. Welch's t-statistics and random forest were used to reduce the features to about a dozen V-J combinations, which were then used as input to a naive Bayes classifier. Thyroid-blood repertoire similarity was quantified with the Morisita-Horn index. The raw public data were reprocessed by TCRdb itself: fastp quality trimming at Q25, MiXCR clonotype calling, in-frame beta chains only. Entries are consolidated by CDR3 protein sequence, retaining the most common genes and DNA. None of the V and J calls come from the authors' own analysis; TCRdb made them. For this sample there are approximately 1.2 million distinct CDR3 sequences; 35% to 40% appear just once. 11% of the sample lies in the top ten.

Points the paper makes about the study in general: Most of the expanded thyroid clonotypes with a frequency above 0.001 were also detected in blood, and it was suggested that the thyroid immune response may be reflected by blood repertoires. In validation, the model predicted ophthalmopathy progression with roughly 68% sensitivity and approximately 75% specificity; roughly 12 predicted patients were CT-confirmed with GO in a median of around 6 months. Ophthalmopathy was separated from stable hyperthyroidism by the 13-signature model with around 88% sensitivity and around 81% specificity in cross-validation and with 80%/75% in the test set. Sample size was not statistically predetermined, and group allocation was not concealed from the investigators.

Notes on this clonotype: It has no known antigen specificity. No much larger clonotype is one base removed from it; base qualities were not supplied.

Hyperthyroidism patients were newly diagnosed, with disease duration under 2 months, and aged 18 to 65 years. Patients with other autoimmune diseases, uncontrolled infections, pregnancy or lactation were excluded. Diagnosis relied on clinical symptoms, serum thyroxine, TRAb, thyroid ultrasound and orbital computed tomography. Trizol reagent was used to extract the total RNA, and its quality was then checked on an Agilent 2100 Bioanalyzer. This receptor was identified in an adult man with Graves' hyperthyroidism. The specimen sequenced was peripheral blood or thyroid tissue (not recorded which).

DNA sequence: TGTGCCATCAGTGGCCCATCGACAGGGGTCGGGACCCAGTACTTC. The encoded protein is CAISGPSTGVGTQYF. The V gene is TRBV10-3 and the J gene is TRBJ2-5; 8 nucleotides in the junction match TRBD1. From the cysteine up to the phenylalanine, the CDR3 has a length of 15 residues. Just the 45-base CDR3 DNA is kept, in frame starting at base 1. For CDR1 and CDR2, the germline V gene lists ENHRY and SYGVKD. The V end gives up 4 bases and the J end 7 bases, leaving 11 bases in the junction not matched to a gene.